This T cell receptor (beta chain) comes out of a study of identical twins. Study outcomes and limitations: It was out-of-frame TCR alpha sharing in monozygotic twins that models underestimated.

A template switching step contributed a universal primer site, while unique molecular identifiers were present in the cDNA. TCRdb redid the calling of the 5' RACE reads with MiXCR, one entry per CDR3 protein. The table records about 690,000 distinct CDR3 sequences, around 6% of them present only once. The V and J ends lost 1 base and 3 bases, in that order; junction bases with no gene match: 3. The CDR3 loop spans 14 amino acids. Looked up from germline, CDR1 is LGHNA and CDR2 is YSLEER. About this clonotype: Its target is not known.

Input material: naive T cells sorted from blood. The chain is built from TRBV4-3 and TRBJ2-7, with TRBD1 matching 7 bases. The source is a man between 18 and 29 years old in good health. CDR3 coding DNA: TGCGCCAGCAGCCAAGTTCGGACAGGCTACGAGCAGTACTTC. It codes for CASSQVRTGYEQYF.